Sequencing of this TCR beta chain was carried out in a study of blood T cells in healthy people across ages. As to this clonotype: Its target is not known.

The CDR3 spans 16 residues. V was pared by 4 bases and J by 3 bases, with 7 bases of the junction left unmatched. Whole-study results and caveats: With unsorted PBMCs, a conclusive comparison of naive versus antigen-experienced cells was not possible.

The use of a sample-barcoded 5' primer and a J-beta primer mix characterized a second PCR of roughly 6 to 11 cycles. Each cDNA molecule was tagged by a template-switch adaptor that had 12 random nucleotides. Using its own MiXCR run on the 5' RACE reads, TCRdb lists one record per CDR3 protein. The table lists roughly 1,300,000 distinct CDR3 sequences, 59% of them singletons. The sample comprised blood. This rearrangement joins TRBV12-3 or TRBV12-4 to TRBJ1-4; 8 nucleotides match TRBD1. The source of this sequence is a man younger than 35 in good health. CDR3 loop: CASSSRTGRANEKLFF. CDR3 nucleotide sequence: TGTGCCAGCAGTTCCCGGACAGGGCGGGCTAATGAAAAACTGTTTTTT.